These T cell receptor beta chains were read from a single sample in a study of cytomegalovirus exposure and HLA in healthy donors. The method was immunoSEQ multiplex PCR; TCRdb's version includes in-frame clones alone and lacks a portion of them. The sample totals about 140,000 clones. The sequencing sample was made of PBMCs. These receptor sequences come from a woman under 30 in good health and CMV-seronegative. Each CDR3 is given with its conserved first and last residue. Each record gives: D gene, V gene, J gene, CDR3 protein. The D gene is left open where the match is weak.

D: TRBD1
V: TRBV18
J: TRBJ1-3
CDR3: CASSPSRGLENTIYF

D: TRBD2
V: TRBV18
J: TRBJ2-1
CDR3: CASSPSNWGRGEQFF

D: TRBD1
V: TRBV18
J: TRBJ1-2
CDR3: CASSLTGAGYGYTF

D: NA
V: TRBV19
J: TRBJ1-1
CDR3: CASSPTENTEAFF

D: TRBD2
V: TRBV19
J: NA
CDR3: CASSEGLAGTYEQYF

D: NA
V: TRBV15
J: TRBJ2-3
CDR3: CATSRGSTDTQYF

D: NA
V: TRBV25-1
J: TRBJ2-4
CDR3: CASSDQGMGAKNIQYF

D: NA
V: TRBV2
J: TRBJ2-1
CDR3: CASSGTAYNEQFF

D: NA
V: TRBV6-5
J: TRBJ1-4
CDR3: CASSRGGATNEKLFF

D: TRBD1
V: TRBV5-1
J: TRBJ2-3
CDR3: CASSYIAGTGGTDTQYF

D: TRBD1
V: TRBV18
J: TRBJ1-1
CDR3: CASSPGDRANTEAFF

D: NA
V: TRBV7-9
J: TRBJ2-6
CDR3: CASSPGIPGANVLTF

D: TRBD2
V: TRBV27
J: TRBJ2-7
CDR3: CASSLWDGAGGPYEQYF

D: NA
V: TRBV18
J: TRBJ2-1
CDR3: CASSPVTVSYNEQFF

D: TRBD1
V: TRBV5-1
J: TRBJ1-6
CDR3: CASSPGTVNNSPLHF

D: NA
V: TRBV7-9
J: TRBJ2-7
CDR3: CASSLGLGSRYEQYF

D: TRBD2
V: TRBV27
J: TRBJ2-7
CDR3: CASSSSSGLAATLNYEQYF

D: NA
V: TRBV5-6
J: TRBJ1-6
CDR3: CASSRDTNNSPLHF

D: TRBD2
V: TRBV19
J: TRBJ2-1
CDR3: CASTSVSGVYNEQFF

D: NA
V: TRBV7-6
J: TRBJ2-2
CDR3: CASSLAGEAGELFF

D: NA
V: TRBV6-6
J: TRBJ1-1
CDR3: CASSVPGQRPFF

D: TRBD1
V: TRBV5-4
J: TRBJ1-4
CDR3: CASSFQGVDEKLFF

D: TRBD1
V: TRBV29-1
J: TRBJ2-3
CDR3: CSVDRDRGSGTTDTQYF

D: TRBD1
V: TRBV28
J: TRBJ1-2
CDR3: CASSYTGGYGYTF

D: NA
V: TRBV7-8
J: TRBJ1-2
CDR3: CASSSSGSLPGYTF

D: NA
V: TRBV7-8
J: TRBJ1-1
CDR3: CASSSHPTLQGTEAFF

D: NA
V: TRBV4-2
J: TRBJ1-1
CDR3: CASSHVDRNRAEAFF

D: NA
V: TRBV5-1
J: TRBJ1-1
CDR3: CASSSTDSYTEAFF

D: NA
V: TRBV7-6
J: TRBJ1-2
CDR3: CASSPDSSNYGYTF

D: TRBD2
V: TRBV7-8
J: TRBJ2-1
CDR3: CASSFSGSATGNEQFF

D: NA
V: TRBV4-1
J: TRBJ2-1
CDR3: CASSQEGSGWYNEQFF

D: NA
V: TRBV7-6
J: TRBJ2-2
CDR3: CASSLDSFNTGELFF

D: TRBD2
V: TRBV6-9
J: NA
CDR3: CASRKSGRVLYEQYF

D: NA
V: TRBV10-3
J: TRBJ1-6
CDR3: CAISPSSYNSPLHF

D: NA
V: TRBV9
J: TRBJ1-2
CDR3: CASSARTDPLGYTF

D: NA
V: TRBV12-5
J: TRBJ2-1
CDR3: CASGPDTLTGPIGNEQFF

D: TRBD1
V: TRBV5-3
J: TRBJ2-7
CDR3: CARSFGRRPRDRGPYEQYF

D: TRBD2
V: TRBV7-2
J: TRBJ2-1
CDR3: CASSLFWVDSGRVNEQFF

D: TRBD1
V: TRBV2
J: TRBJ1-2
CDR3: CASTGQGNGYTF

D: TRBD2
V: TRBV5-5
J: TRBJ2-2
CDR3: CASTTKFGGGGNTGELFF

D: NA
V: TRBV7-8
J: TRBJ1-2
CDR3: CASSLKTGKGYTF

D: TRBD2
V: TRBV11-3
J: TRBJ2-1
CDR3: CASSLAGGTSVYNEQFF

D: NA
V: TRBV19
J: TRBJ1-4
CDR3: CASSAMNGVNEKLFF

D: NA
V: TRBV14
J: TRBJ1-1
CDR3: CASNQEGNTEAFF

D: TRBD2
V: TRBV7-9
J: TRBJ2-7
CDR3: CASSPGTSSSYEQYF

D: TRBD1
V: TRBV6-1
J: TRBJ2-2
CDR3: CASSDRDSMNTGELFF

D: TRBD2
V: TRBV5-4
J: TRBJ2-1
CDR3: CASSHGISGTRSPYNEQFF

D: TRBD1
V: TRBV4-3
J: TRBJ2-3
CDR3: CASSPRQGPDTQYF

D: TRBD2
V: TRBV4-2
J: TRBJ2-1
CDR3: CASSQNGYGLGYNEQFF

D: NA
V: TRBV5-1
J: TRBJ2-5
CDR3: CASSLASGVETQYF

D: NA
V: TRBV30
J: TRBJ1-1
CDR3: CAWVGRGESEAFF

D: TRBD1
V: TRBV6-5
J: TRBJ2-7
CDR3: CASSYLGQGYEQYF

D: TRBD2
V: TRBV9
J: TRBJ2-5
CDR3: CASSPQGRVQETQYF

D: NA
V: TRBV6-5
J: TRBJ2-5
CDR3: CASESQGSPGTQYF

D: NA
V: TRBV6-1
J: TRBJ2-1
CDR3: CASSEGQLSYNEQFF

D: TRBD2
V: TRBV5-4
J: TRBJ2-3
CDR3: CASSDAGTTNTQYF

D: TRBD1
V: TRBV9
J: TRBJ1-5
CDR3: CASRKQGAGQPQHF

D: NA
V: TRBV5-6
J: TRBJ1-2
CDR3: CASSGGRNGYTF

D: TRBD1
V: TRBV6-1
J: TRBJ2-1
CDR3: CAGNHGTAYNEQFF

D: TRBD1
V: TRBV7-9
J: TRBJ1-2
CDR3: CASNLQGIYGYTF